This T cell receptor beta chain was observed in a study of identical twins. Regarding the study as a whole: Weaker excess twin sharing was observed in beta out-of-frame sequences.

Concerning this clonotype itself: Its antigen remains unknown.

Everyone who gave samples was a healthy Caucasian. Germline-derived CDR1 and CDR2 are MDHEN and SYDVKM. V was clipped by 5 bases and J by 2 bases; unmatched bases: 9. CDR3 length: 17 amino acids. Template switching, a step in the protocol, added a universal primer site, and cDNA carried unique molecular identifiers. TCRdb reanalysed the 5' RACE reads using MiXCR and keeps one entry per CDR3 protein. Among hundreds of thousands of distinct CDR3 sequences listed, over 5% were seen once. This chain links TRBV28 with TRBJ2-7; 13 nucleotides match TRBD2. The sample was naive T cells sorted from blood. The sequence derives from a man between 18 and 35 years old in good health. The CDR3 spells CASSPRAGTSGTYEQYF. The CDR3 nucleotides are TGTGCCAGCAGTCCAAGGGCTGGGACTAGCGGGACCTACGAGCAGTACTTC.